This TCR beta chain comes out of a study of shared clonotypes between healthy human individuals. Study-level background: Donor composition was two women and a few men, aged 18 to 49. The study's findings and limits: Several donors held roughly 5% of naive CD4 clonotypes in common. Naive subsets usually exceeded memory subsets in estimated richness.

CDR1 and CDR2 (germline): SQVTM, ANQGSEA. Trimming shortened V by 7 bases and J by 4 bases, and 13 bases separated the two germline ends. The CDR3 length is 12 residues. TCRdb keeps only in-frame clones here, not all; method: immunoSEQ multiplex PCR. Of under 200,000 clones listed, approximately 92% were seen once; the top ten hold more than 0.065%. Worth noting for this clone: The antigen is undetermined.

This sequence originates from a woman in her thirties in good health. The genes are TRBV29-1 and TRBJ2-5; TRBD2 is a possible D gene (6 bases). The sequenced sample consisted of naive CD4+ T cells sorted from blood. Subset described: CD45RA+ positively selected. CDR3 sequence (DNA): TGCAGCGCCATACTAGCCTCAGAGACCCAGTACTTC. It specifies CSAILASETQYF.